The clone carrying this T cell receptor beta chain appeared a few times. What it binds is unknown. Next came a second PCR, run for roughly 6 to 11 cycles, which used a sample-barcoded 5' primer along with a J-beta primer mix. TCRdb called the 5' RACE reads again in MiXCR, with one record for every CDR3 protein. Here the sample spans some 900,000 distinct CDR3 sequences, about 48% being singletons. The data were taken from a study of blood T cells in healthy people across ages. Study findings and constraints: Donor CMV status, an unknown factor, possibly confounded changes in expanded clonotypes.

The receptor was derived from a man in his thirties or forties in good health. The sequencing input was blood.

This CDR3 is CASSQVRLAGQETQYF. CDR3 in DNA: TGTGCCAGCAGCCAGGTACGGCTAGCGGGCCAAGAGACCCAGTACTTC. The genes are TRBV3-1 and TRBJ2-5, with 8 bases that match TRBD2. Germline V CDR1 and CDR2: LGHDT, YNNKEL (reference sequence). With 3 bases clipped from V and 1 base from J, the junction kept 7 bases outside the gene matches. The CDR3 sequence is 16 residues long.